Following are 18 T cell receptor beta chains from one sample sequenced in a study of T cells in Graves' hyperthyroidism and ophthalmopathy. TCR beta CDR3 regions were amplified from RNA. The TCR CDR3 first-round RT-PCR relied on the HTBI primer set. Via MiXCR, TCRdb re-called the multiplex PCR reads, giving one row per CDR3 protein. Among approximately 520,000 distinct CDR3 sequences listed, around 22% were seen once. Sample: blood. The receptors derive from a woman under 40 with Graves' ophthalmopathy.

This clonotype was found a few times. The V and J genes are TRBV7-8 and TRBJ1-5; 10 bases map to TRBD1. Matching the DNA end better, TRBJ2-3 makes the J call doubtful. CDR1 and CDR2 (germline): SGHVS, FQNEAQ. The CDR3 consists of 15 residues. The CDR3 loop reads CASSPPGTGDQPQYF. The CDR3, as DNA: TGTGCCAGCAGCCCCCCCGGGACAGGGGATCAGCCCCAGTATTTT.

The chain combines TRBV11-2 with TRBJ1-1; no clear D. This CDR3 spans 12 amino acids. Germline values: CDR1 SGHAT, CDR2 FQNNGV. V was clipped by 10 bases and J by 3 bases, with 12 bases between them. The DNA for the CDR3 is TGTGCCACAGGCGGGAGGGACACTGAAGCTTTCTTT. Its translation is CATGGRDTEAFF.

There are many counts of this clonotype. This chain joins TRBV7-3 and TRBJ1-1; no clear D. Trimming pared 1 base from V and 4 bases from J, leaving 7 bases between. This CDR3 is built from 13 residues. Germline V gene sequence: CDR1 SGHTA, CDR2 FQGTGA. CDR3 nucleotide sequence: TGTGCCAGCAGCTTAATTAGGTCCACTGAAGCTTTCTTT. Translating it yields CASSLIRSTEAFF.

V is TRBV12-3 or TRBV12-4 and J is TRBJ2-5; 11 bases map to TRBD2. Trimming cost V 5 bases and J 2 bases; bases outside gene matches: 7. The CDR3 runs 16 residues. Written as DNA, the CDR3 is TGTGCCAGCAGTCTCCTAGCGGGGGGTCATCAAGAGACCCAGTACTTC. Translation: CASSLLAGGHQETQYF.

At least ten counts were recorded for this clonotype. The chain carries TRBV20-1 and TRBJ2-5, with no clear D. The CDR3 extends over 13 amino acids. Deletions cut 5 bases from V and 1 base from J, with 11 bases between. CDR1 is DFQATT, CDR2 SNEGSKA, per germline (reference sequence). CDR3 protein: CSAPSRIQETQYF. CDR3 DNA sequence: TGCAGTGCTCCAAGCCGGATCCAAGAGACCCAGTACTTC.

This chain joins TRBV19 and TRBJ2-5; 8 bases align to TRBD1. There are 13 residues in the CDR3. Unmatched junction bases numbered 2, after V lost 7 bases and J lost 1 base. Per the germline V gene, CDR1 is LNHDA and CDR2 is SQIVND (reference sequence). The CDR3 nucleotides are TGTGCCAGTATCGGACAGGGCCAAGAGACCCAGTACTTC. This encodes CASIGQGQETQYF.

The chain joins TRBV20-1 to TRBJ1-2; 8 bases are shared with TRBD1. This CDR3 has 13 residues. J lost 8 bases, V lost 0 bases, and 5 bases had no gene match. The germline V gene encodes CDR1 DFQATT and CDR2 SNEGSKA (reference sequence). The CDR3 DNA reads TGCAGTGCTAGAGATTGGACAGGGAAAGGCTACACCTTC. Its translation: CSARDWTGKGYTF.

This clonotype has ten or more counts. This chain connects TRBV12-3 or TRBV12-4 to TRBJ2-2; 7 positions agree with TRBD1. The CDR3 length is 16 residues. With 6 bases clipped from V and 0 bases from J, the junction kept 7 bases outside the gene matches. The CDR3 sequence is CASSRYDRANTGELFF. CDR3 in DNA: TGTGCCAGCAGCCGGTATGACAGGGCGAACACCGGGGAGCTGTTTTTT.

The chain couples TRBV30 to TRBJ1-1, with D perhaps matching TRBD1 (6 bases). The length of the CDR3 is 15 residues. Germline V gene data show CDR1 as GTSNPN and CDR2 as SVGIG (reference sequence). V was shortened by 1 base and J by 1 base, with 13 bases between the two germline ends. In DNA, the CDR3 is TGTGCCTGGAGTGGGGGGACACTTAAGAACACTGAAGCTTTCTTT. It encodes CAWSGGTLKNTEAFF.

The CDR3 DNA reads TGTGCCAGCAGCCAAGAGATCAGGGACACTGAAGCTTTCTTT. This encodes CASSQEIRDTEAFF. The chain couples TRBV3-1 to TRBJ1-1; a weak D match, TRBD1 (5 bases). Per the germline V gene, CDR1 is LGHDT and CDR2 is YNNKEL (reference sequence). Trimming cost V 0 bases and J 3 bases, with 8 bases left between them. The CDR3 consists of 14 residues.

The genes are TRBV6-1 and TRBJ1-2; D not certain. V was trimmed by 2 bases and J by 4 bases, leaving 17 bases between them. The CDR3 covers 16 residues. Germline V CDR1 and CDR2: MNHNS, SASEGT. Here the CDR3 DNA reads TGTGCCAGCAGTGAACCGTACCACCCGGGCCGCTATGGCTACACCTTC. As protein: CASSEPYHPGRYGYTF.

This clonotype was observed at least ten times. The CDR3 coding sequence is TGTGCCAGCACTCTCGACACAAGCAATCAGCCCCAGCATTTT. Encoded protein: CASTLDTSNQPQHF. This sequence joins TRBV2 and TRBJ1-5; D is uncertain. V dropped 7 bases and J dropped 1 base, with 11 bases sitting between them. Germline V CDR1 and CDR2: SNHLY, FYNNEI. The CDR3 extends over 14 amino acids.

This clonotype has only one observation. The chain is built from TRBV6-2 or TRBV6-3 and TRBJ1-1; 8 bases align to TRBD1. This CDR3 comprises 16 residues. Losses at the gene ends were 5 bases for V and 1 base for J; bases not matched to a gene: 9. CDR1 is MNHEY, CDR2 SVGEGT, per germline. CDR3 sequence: CASSPRTGLTNTEAFF. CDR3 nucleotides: TGTGCCAGCAGTCCGAGGACAGGGCTTACGAACACTGAAGCTTTCTTT.

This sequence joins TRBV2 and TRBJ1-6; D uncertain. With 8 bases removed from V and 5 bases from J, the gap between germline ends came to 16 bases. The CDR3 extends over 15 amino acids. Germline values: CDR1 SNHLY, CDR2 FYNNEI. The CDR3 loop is CASLRVKVNNSPLHF. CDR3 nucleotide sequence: TGTGCCAGCCTCCGGGTGAAAGTTAATAATTCACCCCTCCACTTT.

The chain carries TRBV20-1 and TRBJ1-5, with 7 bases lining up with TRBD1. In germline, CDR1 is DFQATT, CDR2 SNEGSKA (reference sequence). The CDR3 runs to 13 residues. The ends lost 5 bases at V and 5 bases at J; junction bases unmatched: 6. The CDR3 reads CSASQGVDQPQHF. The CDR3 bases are TGCAGTGCTTCCCAGGGGGTGGATCAGCCCCAGCATTTT.

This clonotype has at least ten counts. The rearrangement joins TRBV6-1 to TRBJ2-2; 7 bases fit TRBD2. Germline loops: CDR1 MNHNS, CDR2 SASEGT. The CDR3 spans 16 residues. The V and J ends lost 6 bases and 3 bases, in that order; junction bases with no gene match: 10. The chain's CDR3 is CASRGAGSPDTGELFF. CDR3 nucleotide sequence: TGTGCCAGCAGGGGAGCGGGGAGTCCGGACACCGGGGAGCTGTTTTTT.

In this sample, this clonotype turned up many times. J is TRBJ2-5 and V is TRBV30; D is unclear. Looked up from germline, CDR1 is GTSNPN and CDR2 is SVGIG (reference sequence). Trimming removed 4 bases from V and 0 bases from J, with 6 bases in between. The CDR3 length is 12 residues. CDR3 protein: CAWITYQETQYF. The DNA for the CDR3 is TGTGCCTGGATCACGTACCAAGAGACCCAGTACTTC.

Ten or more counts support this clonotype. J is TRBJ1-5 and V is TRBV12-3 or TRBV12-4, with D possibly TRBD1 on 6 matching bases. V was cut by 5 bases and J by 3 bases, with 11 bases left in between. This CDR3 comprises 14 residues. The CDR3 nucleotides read TGTGCCAGCAGTACCAACAGGGCCAATCAGCCCCAGCATTTT. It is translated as CASSTNRANQPQHF.